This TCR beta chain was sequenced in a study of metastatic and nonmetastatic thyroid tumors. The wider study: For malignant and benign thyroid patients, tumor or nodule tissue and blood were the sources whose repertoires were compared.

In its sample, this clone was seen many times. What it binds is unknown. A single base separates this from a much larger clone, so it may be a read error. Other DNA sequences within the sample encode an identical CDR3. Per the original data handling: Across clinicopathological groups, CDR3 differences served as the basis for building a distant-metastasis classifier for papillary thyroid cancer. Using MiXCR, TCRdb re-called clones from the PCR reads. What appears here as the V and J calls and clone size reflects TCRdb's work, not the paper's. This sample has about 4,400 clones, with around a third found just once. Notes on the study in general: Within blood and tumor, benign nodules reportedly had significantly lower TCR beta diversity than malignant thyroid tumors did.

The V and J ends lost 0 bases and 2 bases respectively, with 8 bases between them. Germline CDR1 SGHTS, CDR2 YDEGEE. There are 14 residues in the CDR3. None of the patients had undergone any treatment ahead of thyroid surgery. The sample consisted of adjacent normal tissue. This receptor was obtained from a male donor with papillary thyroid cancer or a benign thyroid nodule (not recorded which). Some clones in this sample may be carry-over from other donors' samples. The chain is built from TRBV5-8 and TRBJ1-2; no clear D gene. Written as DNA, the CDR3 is TGTGCCAGCAGCTTGGGCCGACTCAACTATGGCTACACCTTC. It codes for CASSLGRLNYGYTF.